This TCR beta chain was sequenced in a study of blood T cell repertoires in COVID-19. Study overall: COVID-19 samples from acute and convalescent phases originated in the United States, Italy and Spain. PBMCs, B-cell-depleted T cells, or T cells provided the cDNA or gDNA that made up the material.

Germline CDR1 and CDR2: SNHLY and FYNNEI. Losses at the gene ends were 4 bases for V and 2 bases for J; bases not matched to a gene: 6. This CDR3 spans 15 amino acids. Libraries were prepared by immunoSEQ multiplex PCR; TCRdb keeps only in-frame clonotypes and omits some of them. Found here are over 20,000 clones, around 92% of them singletons; the top ten hold about 7.9%. This receptor was identified in a man aged 70-80 years with active COVID-19. The V call is TRBV2, the J call TRBJ2-5; 8 bases align to TRBD2. Input material: peripheral blood. CDR3 nucleotides: TGTGCCAGCAGTGCACAACTAGCGGCTCAAGAGACCCAGTACTTC. Translated: CASSAQLAAQETQYF.